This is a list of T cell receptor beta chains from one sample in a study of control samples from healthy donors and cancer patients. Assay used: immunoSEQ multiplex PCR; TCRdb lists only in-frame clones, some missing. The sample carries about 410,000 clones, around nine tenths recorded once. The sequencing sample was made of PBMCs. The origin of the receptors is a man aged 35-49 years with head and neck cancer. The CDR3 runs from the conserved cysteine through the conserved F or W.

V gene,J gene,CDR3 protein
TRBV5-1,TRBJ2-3,CASSLPAAGSTDTQYF
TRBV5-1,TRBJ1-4,CASSRTGDEKLFF
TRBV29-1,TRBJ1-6,CSVATGSGSPLHF
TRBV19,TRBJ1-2,CASTAPTPDGYTF
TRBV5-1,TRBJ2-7,CASRTGKGPYEQYF
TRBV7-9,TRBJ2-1,CASSLAWAGVGNEQFF
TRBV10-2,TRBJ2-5,CASSEQQGLQETQYF
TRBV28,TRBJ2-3,CASIPGGHTDTQYF
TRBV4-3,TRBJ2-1,CASSQDRAGGPLYNEQFF
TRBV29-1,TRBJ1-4,CSVSYRTLGNLFF
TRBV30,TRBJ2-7,CAWKAALNEQYF
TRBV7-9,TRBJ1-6,CASSLAIGNSPLHF
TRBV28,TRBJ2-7,CASSTPGQGSYEQYF
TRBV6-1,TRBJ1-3,CASSEGGPLSSGNTIYF
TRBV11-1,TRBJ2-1,CASGNSGGASYNEQFF
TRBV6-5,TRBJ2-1,CASRGISFEQFF
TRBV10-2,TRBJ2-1,CAIGLRHSYNEQFF
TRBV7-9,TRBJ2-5,CASSLDPYQETQYF
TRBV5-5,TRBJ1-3,CASSFRRQVSGNTIYF
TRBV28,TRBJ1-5,CASSIQGFNSNQPQHF
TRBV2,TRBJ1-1,CASSATGANTEAFF
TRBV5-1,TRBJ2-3,CASSSRTSGRTDTQYF
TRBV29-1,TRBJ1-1,CSVTGYGNTEAFF
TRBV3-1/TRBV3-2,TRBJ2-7,CASSQERVEYEQYF
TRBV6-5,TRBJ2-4,CASSPSEIAKNIQYF
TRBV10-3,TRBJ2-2,CAINRDTSNTGELFF
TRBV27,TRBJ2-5,CASGQFLETQYF
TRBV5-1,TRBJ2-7,CASKTDNSYEQYF
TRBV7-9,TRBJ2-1,CASSSGTSGLSSYNEQFF
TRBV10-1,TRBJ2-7,CASSGGRAQFEQYF
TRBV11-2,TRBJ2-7,CASSLAAPLVEQYF
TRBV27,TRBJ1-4,CASSRNRDFEANEKLFF
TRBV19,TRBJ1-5,CASSMGSGGGNQPQHF
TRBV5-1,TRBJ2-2,CASSLMEYTGELFF
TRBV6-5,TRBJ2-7,CASRKGYEQYF
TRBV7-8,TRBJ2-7,CASSLRDMIYEQYF
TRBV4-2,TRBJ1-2,CASSQEPMDRGARGYTF
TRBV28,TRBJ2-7,CASSGPQGLTHEQYF
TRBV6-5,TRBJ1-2,CASSSDPRTGKVGYTF
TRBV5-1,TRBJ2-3,CASSWSIFTDTQYF
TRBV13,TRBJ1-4,CASSSGQNEKLFF
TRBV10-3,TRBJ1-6,CAISLVAYNSPLHF